This entry concerns a single T cell receptor beta chain. What antigen it recognizes has not been identified. It has no much larger one-base neighbor in the sample; base qualities were not kept. Library creation used RACE. TCRdb lists the instrument as NextSeq 500. Library preparation attached unique molecular identifiers to individual cDNA molecules for quantitative, reproducible TCR counting. For every blood RNA sample, sequencing covered both the TCR alpha and TCR beta chains. On the study's bioinformatics: Samples had a median of about 90,000 TCRs, with a range from about 23,224 to 690,600. V, J and CDR3 annotation of the TCR reads was performed with the Decombinator software suite. To make PS versus PT1 abundance plots, every sample was subsampled to the same number of TCRs (28,000). Expanded TCRs were defined as absent before sensitization and observed at least eight times at the 2-week time point. TCRdb reprocessed the public reads (quality trimming at Q25 with fastp, clone calling with MiXCR) and kept in-frame beta chains. Each entry is one CDR3 protein sequence, shown with its most common DNA and genes. TCRdb's processing, not the authors' own work, is the source of the V and J calls. This sample holds about 120,000 distinct CDR3 sequences; about 13% were observed only once. The ten largest clonotypes hold about 3% of the sample.

The data belong to a study of human T cells and chemical hapten exposure (dated by TCRdb to about 2021). Looking at the study overall: For sensitization, 2% DPC in acetone was applied to a roughly 2 cm by roughly 2 cm area of upper inner arm skin. Blood samples were taken from patients before sensitization (week 0) and at 2, 6 and about 24 weeks after DPC sensitization. Most of the patients in the cohort were female, and the cohort covered alopecia areata with under or over 50% scalp involvement, alopecia totalis and alopecia universalis. Patch tests used Finn chambers with 0.01% DPC on the upper back, scored after 6 days by International Contact Dermatitis Research Group standards. Blood for TCR sequencing was provided by twenty-nine alopecia patients at one to four time points (pre-sensitization, 2, 6 and 24 weeks). Peripheral blood TCR repertoire changes were tracked in vivo in alopecia patients during primary and secondary sensitization to the hapten diphenylcyclopropenone (DPC). Libraries were pooled for sequencing, and per-sample TCR yields varied mainly because of small differences in library volumes within the pool. Weekly therapeutic DPC doses were additionally applied to the scalp of patients throughout the roughly 26-week study period.

Sample time point, as interpreted from the label and publication: pre-sensitization, week 0. The treatment or condition label here, explained by the study, means: therapeutic diphenylcyclopropenone sensitization with weekly scalp DPC. Blood at each patch-test visit was drawn before the patch test was applied. To be eligible, patients had to be aged 18 to 70, diagnosed with alopecia and judged suitable for DPC therapy, while pregnant patients were excluded. Total RNA was extracted from unfractionated whole blood that had been collected in Tempus Blood RNA tubes. What the research found in general, with its limitations: Expanded TCRs formed significantly more large CDR3 similarity clusters than pre-sensitization or healthy control sets, consistent with antigen-driven responses. Because all patients had alopecia, a presumed autoimmune disease, the immune response of the patients might differ from that of healthy individuals. The number of TCRs above 1 in 1000 frequency did not change with DPC sensitization; there was no evidence of global repertoire structure alterations. Repeated subsampling changed both the strength of the expansion versus patch-test correlation and the threshold at which the correlation became significant. Patch test score correlated positively with the number of PT1 expanded TCRs, reaching significance at thresholds 8, 16 and 32 but not at 4.

V and J are truncated by 6 bases and 2 bases respectively, leaving an intervening sequence of 14 bases. For CDR1 and CDR2, the germline V gene lists MDHEN and SYDVKM. The CDR3 sequence holds 14 residues, the cysteine and phenylalanine included. The read is trimmed to its CDR3 DNA, 42 bases read in frame from base 1. The receptor chain draws on TRBV28 and TRBJ2-7, with TRBD1 tentatively as D gene (6 bases match). The specimen comprised whole blood, sampled in connection with sensitization to the hapten diphenylcyclopropenone (DPC). The TCR sequence derives from a woman younger than 30 with alopecia areata. Some clones in this sample may be carry-over from other donors' samples. CDR3 region: CASRLKGETYEQYF. In nucleotides, the sequence is TGTGCCAGCAGACTAAAGGGGGAGACCTACGAGCAGTACTTC.